This TCR beta chain was recorded in a study of shared clonotypes between healthy human individuals. The naive CD8 fraction comprised CD45RO-negative cells positively selected for CCR7 and excluded terminally differentiated effector memory CD45RA+ cells. Germline values: CDR1 LNHDA, CDR2 SQIVND (reference sequence). This CDR3 is built from 15 residues. V gave up 0 bases and J gave up 4 bases, with 13 bases separating them. In the authors' methods: ImmunoSEQ only sent back junction sequences with no quality scores, so filtering was done differently. TCRdb's table, derived via immunoSEQ multiplex PCR, lists solely in-frame clones and lacks some. From that table come the V and J calls and clone size; the DNA was used to work out D and trimming. The table shows roughly 590,000 clones, with about 95% occurring only once. The study's findings and limits: Clonotypes not shared had lower generation probabilities than those common to all four donors. The sampled material consisted only of blood, and tissue repertoires are likely to differ.

About this clone itself: Its antigen is undetermined.

The sequenced sample consisted of naive CD8+ T cells sorted from blood. The sequence was obtained from a woman under 40 in good health. V and J are TRBV19 and TRBJ2-7; the D gene is possibly TRBD1 (5 bases). In nucleotides, the CDR3 is TGTGCCAGTAGTATAGACCCAGGGCCGACTTACGAGCAGTACTTC. Translation gives CASSIDPGPTYEQYF.